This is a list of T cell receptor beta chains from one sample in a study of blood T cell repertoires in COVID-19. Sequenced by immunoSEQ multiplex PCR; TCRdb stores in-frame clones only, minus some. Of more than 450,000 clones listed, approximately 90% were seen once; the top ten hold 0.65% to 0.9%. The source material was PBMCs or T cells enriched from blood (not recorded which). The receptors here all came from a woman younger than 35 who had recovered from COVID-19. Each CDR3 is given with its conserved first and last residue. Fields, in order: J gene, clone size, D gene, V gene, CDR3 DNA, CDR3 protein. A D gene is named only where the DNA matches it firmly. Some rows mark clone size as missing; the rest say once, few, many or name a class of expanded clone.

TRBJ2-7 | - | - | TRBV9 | TGTGCCAGCAGCGTAGCCGGAGGCCCCTACGAGCAGTACTTC | CASSVAGGPYEQYF
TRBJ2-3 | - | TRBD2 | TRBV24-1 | TGTGCCACCAGGGGACTAGCGGGGGACCCCACAGATACGCAGTATTTT | CATRGLAGDPTDTQYF
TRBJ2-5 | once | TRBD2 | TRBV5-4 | TGTGCCAGCAGCTTGGGGCGGGGGACCGAGACCCAGTACTTC | CASSLGRGTETQYF
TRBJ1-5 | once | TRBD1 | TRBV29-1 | TGCAGCGTTGGACAGGGTGTGGGACAGCCCCAGCATTTT | CSVGQGVGQPQHF
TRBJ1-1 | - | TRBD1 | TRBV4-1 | TGCGCCAGCAGCCAGACAGGGGCAGAAGCTTTCTTT | CASSQTGAEAFF
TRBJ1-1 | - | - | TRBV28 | TGTGCCAGCAGGCGATCGGGAGGATCTGAAGCTTTCTTT | CASRRSGGSEAFF
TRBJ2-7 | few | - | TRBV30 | TGTGCCTGGAGTGTGCGAGGGAGCACCTACGAGCAGTACTTC | CAWSVRGSTYEQYF
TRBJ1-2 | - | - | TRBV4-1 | TGCGCCAGCAGCCAAGATATCCAGGCCTATGGCTACACCTTC | CASSQDIQAYGYTF
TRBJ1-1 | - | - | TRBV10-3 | TGTGCCACCAGTAGGACAGCCGCGATTACGCCAATGAACACTGAAGCTTTCTTT | CATSRTAAITPMNTEAFF
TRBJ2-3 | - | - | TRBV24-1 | TGTGCCACCAGTGATTTGAGCTCCGATACGCAGTATTTT | CATSDLSSDTQYF
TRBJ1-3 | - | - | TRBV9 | TGTGCCAGCAGCTCTCAACCGACAGGTGGAAACACCATATATTTT | CASSSQPTGGNTIYF
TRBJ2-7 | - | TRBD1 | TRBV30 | TGTGCCTGGAGTAGGACAGGGTCGGGGGAGCAGTACTTC | CAWSRTGSGEQYF
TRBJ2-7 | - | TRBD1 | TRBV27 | TGTGCCAGCAGCCCGACAGGGGGAAGCTCCTACGAGCAGTACTTC | CASSPTGGSSYEQYF
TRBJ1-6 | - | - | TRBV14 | TGTGCCAGCAGCCAAGATCGCGGGTCACCCCTCCACTTT | CASSQDRGSPLHF
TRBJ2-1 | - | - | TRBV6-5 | TGTGCCAGCAGTTTCCAGGGCCCTTGGGCGCAGTTCTTC | CASSFQGPWAQFF
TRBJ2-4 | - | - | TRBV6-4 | TGTGCCACCGCAGGGCCCCCGCTCATACGGAACATTCAGTACTTC | CATAGPPLIRNIQYF
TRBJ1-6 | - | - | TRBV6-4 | TGTGCCAGCAGTCTAACACAGGAATCACCCCTCCACTTT | CASSLTQESPLHF
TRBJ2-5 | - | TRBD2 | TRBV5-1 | TGCGCCAGCAGCTTGATGTTTGGTACTAGCGGGGGGGCGGAGACCCAGTACTTC | CASSLMFGTSGGAETQYF
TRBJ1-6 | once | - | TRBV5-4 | TGTGCCAGCAGGACGGGGGGTGGGTCACCCCTCCACTTT | CASRTGGGSPLHF
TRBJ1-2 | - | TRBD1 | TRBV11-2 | TGTGCCAGCAGGACCGGGACAGGGTTAAAGGGGGATGGCTACACCTTC | CASRTGTGLKGDGYTF
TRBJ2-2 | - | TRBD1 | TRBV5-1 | TGCGCCAGCAGCTTGGGACAGGGGGCTGGCACCGGGGAGCTGTTTTTT | CASSLGQGAGTGELFF
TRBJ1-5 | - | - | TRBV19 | TGTGCCAGTAGTATAGGGCCGGGGAGACAGCCCCAGCATTTT | CASSIGPGRQPQHF
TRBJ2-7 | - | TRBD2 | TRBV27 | TGTGCCAGCAGTTTAAGGGGCCTAGCGGGGGGGACTACCTACGAGCAGTACTTC | CASSLRGLAGGTTYEQYF
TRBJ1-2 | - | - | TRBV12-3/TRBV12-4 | TGTGCCAGCAGCCTGGGGGGTTTTGATGGCTACACCTTC | CASSLGGFDGYTF